A single sample gave rise to the 2 T cell receptor beta chains below, sequenced in a study of response to subunit inactivated influenza vaccine. TCRdb passed the RT-PCR reads through MiXCR, listing each CDR3 protein once. The profile shows 450,000 to 700,000 distinct CDR3 sequences, roughly 15% of them singletons. Sequences were derived from PBMCs from blood, sampled 12 days after vaccination. The receptors were sampled from a man between 50 and 59 years old who received an inactivated influenza vaccine.

Concerning this clonotype itself: A much larger clonotype is one base distant, so this may be a read error. The chain recombines TRBV4-1 with TRBJ2-5, with TRBD2 identical over 14 bases. The CDR3 runs to 19 residues. The germline CDR1 and CDR2 sequences are MGHRA and YSYEKL. V gave up 1 base and J gave up 8 bases; unmatched junction bases: 15. The CDR3 loop is CASSQAPRTSGGRRDTQYF. CDR3 nucleotides: TGCGCCAGCAGCCAAGCACCCCGGACTAGCGGGGGGAGAAGGGATACCCAGTACTTC.

This clonotype was seen repeatedly, ten times or more. The chain carries TRBV29-1 and TRBJ1-1; D gene uncertain. V dropped 6 bases and J dropped 2 bases, with 10 bases sitting between them. CDR3 length equals 12 residues. The germline CDR1 and CDR2 sequences are SQVTM and ANQGSEA. CDR3: CSVQLSNTEAFF. Here the CDR3 DNA reads TGCAGCGTCCAGCTATCAAACACTGAAGCTTTCTTT.